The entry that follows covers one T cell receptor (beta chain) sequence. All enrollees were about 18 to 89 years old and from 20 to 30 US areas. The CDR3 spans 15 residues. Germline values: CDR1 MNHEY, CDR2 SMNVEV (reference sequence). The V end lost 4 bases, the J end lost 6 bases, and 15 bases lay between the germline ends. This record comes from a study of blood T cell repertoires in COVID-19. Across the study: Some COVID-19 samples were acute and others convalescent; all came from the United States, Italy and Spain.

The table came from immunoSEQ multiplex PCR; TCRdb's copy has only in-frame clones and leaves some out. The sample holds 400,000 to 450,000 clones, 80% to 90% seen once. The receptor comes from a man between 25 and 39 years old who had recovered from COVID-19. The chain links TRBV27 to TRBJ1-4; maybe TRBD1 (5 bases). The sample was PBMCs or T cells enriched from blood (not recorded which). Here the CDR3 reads CASSSGDGSYEKLFF. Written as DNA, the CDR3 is TGTGCCAGCAGTTCGGGGGACGGCTCCTATGAAAAACTGTTTTTT.